This is a list of T cell receptor beta chains from one sample in a study of blood T cell repertoires in COVID-19. Clones were sequenced by immunoSEQ multiplex PCR, and TCRdb holds only the in-frame ones, with some missing. The sample has about 110,000 clones; about 85% are singletons. Source material: peripheral blood. These receptor sequences come from a human donor in a cohort sampled during active COVID-19. The CDR3 runs from the conserved cysteine through the conserved F or W. The order of the fields is J gene, CDR3 length, clone size, V gene, CDR3 protein. Rows give clone size only sometimes, using once, few, many, or a class for an expanded clone.

J: TRBJ2-3
length: 13
size: few
V: TRBV19
CDR3: CASSSGIADTQYF

J: TRBJ2-7
length: 17
size: -
V: TRBV19
CDR3: CASSLTGTSGRAYEQYF

J: TRBJ1-6
length: 15
size: -
V: TRBV28
CDR3: CASGVRRTINSPLHF

J: TRBJ1-2
length: 15
size: -
V: TRBV7-2
CDR3: CASSLSTGVGYGYTF

J: TRBJ2-3
length: 13
size: -
V: TRBV6-5
CDR3: CASSYPNTDTQYF

J: TRBJ2-4
length: 11
size: -
V: TRBV3-1/TRBV3-2
CDR3: CASSRGQPQYF

J: TRBJ1-1
length: 14
size: -
V: TRBV19
CDR3: CASVDDRVSTEAFF

J: TRBJ1-1
length: 14
size: -
V: TRBV5-1
CDR3: CASSPTGAGAEAFF

J: TRBJ1-6
length: 16
size: -
V: TRBV14
CDR3: CASSQDRVANNSPLHF

J: TRBJ1-4
length: 17
size: -
V: TRBV19
CDR3: CASSMGQGRRTNEKLFF

J: TRBJ1-5
length: 14
size: -
V: TRBV27
CDR3: CASSQGYSNQPQHF

J: TRBJ2-5
length: 15
size: -
V: TRBV24-1
CDR3: CATSDGGQGQETQYF

J: TRBJ1-2
length: 16
size: -
V: TRBV7-8
CDR3: CASSIGQGAPNYGYTF

J: TRBJ2-7
length: 15
size: -
V: TRBV27
CDR3: CASRNPGTGTYEQYF

J: TRBJ2-5
length: 15
size: -
V: TRBV2
CDR3: CASSNQGLRKETQYF

J: TRBJ1-1
length: 15
size: -
V: TRBV21-1
CDR3: CASSGPGLVNTEAFF

J: TRBJ2-6
length: 19
size: -
V: TRBV5-6
CDR3: CASSLRGQGGWAGANVLTF

J: TRBJ1-4
length: 16
size: -
V: TRBV28
CDR3: CASRSGQGVFNEKLFF

J: TRBJ1-1
length: 16
size: -
V: TRBV10-3
CDR3: CAISESGTKMNTEAFF

J: TRBJ1-4
length: 16
size: -
V: TRBV18
CDR3: CASSPPGWEANEKLFF

J: TRBJ2-3
length: 15
size: -
V: TRBV7-9
CDR3: CASSRTSGATDTQYF

J: TRBJ2-1
length: 15
size: -
V: TRBV27
CDR3: CASSAGLAGVNEQFF

J: TRBJ2-5
length: 14
size: -
V: TRBV7-2
CDR3: CASSIQGGQETQYF

J: TRBJ1-5
length: 16
size: -
V: TRBV5-4
CDR3: CASSSQGQGSNQPQHF

J: TRBJ1-5
length: 13
size: -
V: TRBV6-5
CDR3: CASSPSRDQPQHF

J: TRBJ2-5
length: 14
size: -
V: TRBV5-1
CDR3: CASSPGGTSETQYF

J: TRBJ2-2
length: 17
size: -
V: TRBV11-3
CDR3: CASSLEAPFSGAGELFF

J: TRBJ2-3
length: 16
size: -
V: TRBV28
CDR3: CASTTSGSYRTDTQYF

J: TRBJ2-1
length: 16
size: -
V: TRBV25-1
CDR3: CASSDSGASSYNEQFF

J: TRBJ1-5
length: 18
size: -
V: TRBV18
CDR3: CASSPLPTGSFSYQPQHF

J: TRBJ2-1
length: 15
size: -
V: TRBV7-2
CDR3: CASSWTSGLNNEQFF

J: TRBJ2-5
length: 14
size: -
V: TRBV9
CDR3: CASSVERGGETQYF

J: TRBJ1-1
length: 15
size: -
V: TRBV2
CDR3: CASSRDTGANTEAFF

J: TRBJ2-1
length: 15
size: few
V: TRBV15
CDR3: CATSSGLAGGYEQFF

J: TRBJ2-1
length: 17
size: -
V: TRBV4-2
CDR3: CASSQGESGGASGEQFF

J: TRBJ2-7
length: 14
size: -
V: TRBV5-6
CDR3: CASSNRRFTYEQYF

J: TRBJ2-5
length: 13
size: -
V: TRBV28
CDR3: CASRPGRQETQYF

J: TRBJ1-2
length: 15
size: -
V: TRBV18
CDR3: CASSPGRGDIYGYTF

J: TRBJ2-3
length: 15
size: -
V: TRBV2
CDR3: CASIRGGGGTDTQYF

J: TRBJ1-6
length: 15
size: -
V: TRBV5-1
CDR3: CASSPRVTNNSPLHF

J: TRBJ2-3
length: 13
size: -
V: TRBV7-9
CDR3: CASSPKSTDTQYF

J: TRBJ2-1
length: 16
size: -
V: TRBV7-9
CDR3: CASSLVREGLYNEQFF